The T cell receptor beta chain described here comes from a study of blood T cell repertoires in COVID-19. Study summary: The origin of the acute and convalescent COVID-19 samples was the United States, Italy and Spain. PBMCs, B-cell-depleted T cells, or T cells were the source of the cDNA or gDNA that made up the material.

In the original processing: It was from reference gene primer amplification that nucleated cell counts were estimated. Measured with immunoSEQ multiplex PCR; TCRdb has only the in-frame clones, and not every one. Clone size and the V and J calls come from that table; the DNA yielded D and trimming. The sample has about 77,000 clones, roughly nine tenths seen once. CDR3 length: 15 amino acids. Looked up from germline, CDR1 is SGHDT and CDR2 is YYEEEE. The V and J ends lost 3 bases and 0 bases respectively, with 10 bases between them. The receptor was isolated from an elderly woman with active or convalescent COVID-19. The J gene is TRBJ1-3, the V gene TRBV5-6; tentative D call: TRBD1 (6 bases). Input material: peripheral blood. The CDR3 DNA follows: TGTGCCAGCAGCTCGCGGACAGTCTCTGGAAACACCATATATTTT. Encoded protein: CASSSRTVSGNTIYF.